Following are 28 T cell receptor beta chains from one sample sequenced in a study of relationships among human T cell subsets. TCR alpha and beta CDR3s were amplified from mRNA by semiquantitative ARM-PCR. Exponential amplification used communal superprimers after tagged nested gene-specific primers in ARM-PCR. TCRdb independently ran MiXCR on the multiplex PCR reads; one entry per CDR3 protein. The profile shows about 14,000 distinct CDR3 sequences, over 50% of them singletons. CD4+ cells were positively selected first, then anti-CD25 beads isolated CD4+CD25+ regulatory T cells. The source material was Tregs sorted from blood. The receptors originated from a man in his forties in good health.

This clonotype was seen more than once but under ten times. The V gene is TRBV19, the J gene TRBJ2-1; no clear D gene. V was shortened by 6 bases and J by 7 bases, with 13 bases between the two germline ends. Germline lookup yields CDR1 LNHDA and CDR2 SQIVND (reference sequence). This CDR3 has 13 amino acids. The CDR3 DNA follows: TGTGCCAGTAGAGGACGGGTGGGGAATGAGCAGTTCTTC. Residues: CASRGRVGNEQFF.

The chain recombines TRBV28 with TRBJ2-3, with D hard to call. This CDR3 has 14 residues. The V end was cut by 8 bases, the J end by 2 bases, with 14 bases between. The V gene's germline CDR1 is MDHEN and CDR2 SYDVKM. CDR3 nucleotide sequence: TGTGCCAGCGGTATGAGAGATTTCACAGATACGCAGTATTTT. Residues: CASGMRDFTDTQYF.

This chain connects TRBV20-1 to TRBJ2-7; 10 bases agree with TRBD2. In germline, CDR1 is DFQATT, CDR2 SNEGSKA (reference sequence). The CDR3 runs 14 residues. The V and J ends lost 5 bases and 2 bases, in that order; junction bases with no gene match: 6. CDR3 amino acids: CSASKREGAYEQYF. Here the CDR3 DNA reads TGCAGTGCTTCTAAGCGGGAGGGAGCCTACGAGCAGTACTTC.

J is TRBJ2-2 and V is TRBV11-2, with 9 bases fitting TRBD2. Per the germline V gene, CDR1 is SGHAT and CDR2 is FQNNGV. Trimming at V came to 5 bases and at J to 7 bases, leaving 11 bases not matched to a gene. The CDR3 spans 16 residues. CDR3 amino acids: CASSRRTGLASGELFF. CDR3 coding DNA: TGTGCCAGCAGCCGACGAACGGGACTAGCCAGCGGGGAGCTGTTTTTT. Variable domain in full (rest from reference TRBV11-2 and TRBJ2-2): EAGVAQSPRYKIIEKRQSVAFWCNPISGHATLYWYQQILGQGPKLLIQFQNNGVVDDSQLPKDRFSAERLKGVDSTLKIQPAKLEDSAVYLCASSRRTGLASGELFFGEGSRLTVL.

The rearrangement uses TRBV28 and TRBJ2-1, with D possibly being TRBD2 (7 bases). The CDR3 consists of 15 residues. Germline V CDR1 and CDR2: MDHEN, SYDVKM. The ends were cut back, 7 bases at V and 3 bases at J, with 16 bases in the middle. CDR3 in amino acids: CASKGGGGYYNEQFF. The CDR3 DNA reads as TGTGCCAGCAAGGGGGGGGGAGGGTACTACAATGAGCAGTTCTTC.

Notes on this clonotype: One end of the junction does not line up with germline, which may come from a read error. This chain connects TRBV7-9 to TRBJ2-7; weak D call: TRBD2 (6 bases). This CDR3 is built from 16 residues. CDR1 SEHNR and CDR2 FQNEAQ come from the germline V gene (reference sequence). The CDR3 DNA follows: TGTGCCAGCAGCTTAGATAGGTCTAGCGTGTCCCACGAGCAGTGCTTC. This codes for CASSLDRSSVSHEQCF.

With respect to this clonotype: Sequence at one end of the junction differs from germline and may be a read error. The chain is built from TRBV12-3 or TRBV12-4 and TRBJ2-1; 9 positions match TRBD1. This CDR3 contains 16 residues. DNA for the CDR3: TGTGGCAGCACCCCGCTAGAGACAGGGGGATACAATGAGCAGTTCTTC. It translates to CGSTPLETGGYNEQFF.

The chain has TRBV28 and TRBJ1-2, with 7 bases lining up with TRBD1. Germline V gene data show CDR1 as MDHEN and CDR2 as SYDVKM. Trimming took 2 bases from V and 2 from J; bases not matched to a gene: 5. The CDR3 has 15 residues. The CDR3 is CASSLLQGRNYGYTF. CDR3 nucleotide sequence: TGTGCCAGCAGTTTACTACAGGGGCGAAACTATGGCTACACCTTC.

The CDR3: CASSLTDSGANVLTF. The CDR3 region has the DNA TGTGCCAGCAGTTTAACCGACTCTGGGGCCAACGTCCTGACTTTC. This sequence joins TRBV28 and TRBJ2-6, with no clear D. This CDR3 comprises 15 residues. Germline V CDR1 and CDR2: MDHEN, SYDVKM. V was cut by 2 bases and J by 0 bases, with 5 bases left in between.

The chain carries TRBV28 and TRBJ2-2; tentatively, D is TRBD1 (6 bases). CDR1 and CDR2 (germline): MDHEN, SYDVKM. The CDR3 extends over 16 amino acids. V lost 5 bases and J lost 3, with 16 bases in between. The CDR3 DNA is TGTGCCAGCAGTCACAACAGGGAACCCTACACCGGGGAGCTGTTTTTT. This encodes CASSHNREPYTGELFF.

The rearrangement links TRBV6-5 to TRBJ2-7; 11 nucleotides line up with TRBD2. There are 15 residues in the CDR3. The V segment lost 5 bases and the J segment 5 bases; nucleotides outside the gene matches: 8. CDR1 is MNHEY and CDR2 is SVGAGI in the germline V gene. In nucleotides, the CDR3 is TGTGCCAGCAGTCCCTTAGCGGGAGGGGTCCACGAGCAGTACTTC. Its translation is CASSPLAGGVHEQYF.

The chain carries TRBV30 and TRBJ1-1, with D maybe TRBD1 (6 bases). CDR1 is GTSNPN and CDR2 is SVGIG in the germline V gene (reference sequence). V was pared by 3 bases and J by 1 base, with 15 bases between. This CDR3 contains 15 residues. The CDR3 protein is CAWSVPDRRNTEAFF. CDR3 DNA: TGTGCCTGGAGCGTACCGGACAGAAGGAACACTGAAGCTTTCTTT.

CDR3: CASLGGAIQETQYF. In DNA form, the CDR3 reads TGCGCCAGCCTGGGGGGGGCGATCCAAGAGACCCAGTACTTC. V is TRBV10-2 and J is TRBJ2-5; D is perhaps TRBD2 (7 bases). Deletions cut 8 bases from V and 1 base from J, with 14 bases between. The CDR3 consists of 14 residues. Germline CDR1 WSHSY, CDR2 SAAADI.

Only a few counts were recorded for this clonotype. This chain uses TRBV2 with TRBJ2-1; 9 nucleotides match TRBD1. V was pared by 5 bases and J by 8 bases, with 10 bases of the junction left unmatched. This CDR3 has 15 amino acids. The germline V gene encodes CDR1 SNHLY and CDR2 FYNNEI. CDR3 DNA: TGTGCCAGCAGTATTAGGGGACAGGGTAGGGATGAGCAGTTCTTC. This translates into CASSIRGQGRDEQFF.

This clonotype was seen more than once but under ten times. The chain is built from TRBV13 and TRBJ2-7; unclear D gene. Trimming took 0 bases from V and 3 from J, leaving 9 bases between them. Germline CDR1 PRHDT, CDR2 FYEKMQ (reference sequence). The CDR3 is 14 residues long. The CDR3 here is CASSLGGYLYEQYF. CDR3 in DNA: TGTGCCAGCAGCTTAGGAGGGTACCTCTACGAGCAGTACTTC.

Only one count was recorded for this clonotype. The rearrangement links TRBV12-3 or TRBV12-4 to TRBJ1-5; 7 nucleotides agree with TRBD1. The CDR3 length is 14 residues. V shed 2 bases, J shed 7 bases, and the junction held 5 bases outside the gene matches. CDR3 bases: TGTGCCAGCAGTTTATATAGGGGGCGGCAGCCCCAGCATTTT. Protein sequence: CASSLYRGRQPQHF.

The sample holds a few counts of this clonotype. J is TRBJ2-3 and V is TRBV28; 11 nucleotides match TRBD1. Trimming took 2 bases from V and 6 from J; bases not matched to a gene: 7. The CDR3 extends over 16 amino acids. In germline, CDR1 is MDHEN, CDR2 SYDVKM. In DNA, the CDR3 is TGTGCCAGCAGTTTACGTCGGGACAGGGGGAGGGATACGCAGTATTTT. It yields the protein CASSLRRDRGRDTQYF.

This clonotype has a handful of counts. The chain joins TRBV28 to TRBJ2-7; 8 positions match TRBD2. This CDR3 is 17 amino acids long. The germline gives CDR1 MDHEN, CDR2 SYDVKM. The J segment lost 0 bases and the V segment lost 6 bases, leaving 13 bases of the junction unmatched. The CDR3 sequence is CASSQNRAGASSYEQYF. Written as DNA, the CDR3 is TGTGCCAGCAGCCAAAACCGAGCGGGAGCGAGCTCCTACGAGCAGTACTTC.

CDR3 region: CSVATGRYEQYF. In nucleotides, the CDR3 is TGCAGCGTTGCTACGGGAAGGTACGAGCAGTACTTC. This chain uses TRBV29-1 with TRBJ2-7; weak D call: TRBD2 (5 bases). The CDR3 totals 12 residues. Germline lookup yields CDR1 SQVTM and CDR2 ANQGSEA. The ends were cut back, 4 bases at V and 4 bases at J, with 11 bases in the middle.

The chain is built from TRBV6-5 and TRBJ1-5; D is ambiguous. Germline-derived CDR1 and CDR2 are MNHEY and SVGAGI. Deletions cut 5 bases from V and 3 bases from J, with 17 bases between. CDR3 length: 16 residues. This CDR3 is CASSAAKDVANQPQHF. In DNA form, the CDR3 reads TGTGCCAGCAGTGCCGCCAAAGACGTCGCCAATCAGCCCCAGCATTTT.

The V call is TRBV28, the J call TRBJ2-1; the match to TRBD1 covers 11 bases. There are 14 residues in the CDR3. The V gene's germline CDR1 is MDHEN and CDR2 SYDVKM. The V gene end was trimmed by 3 bases and the J gene end by 10 bases; junction bases not matched to a gene: 5. CDR3 DNA: TGTGCCAGCAGTTTGGGGACAGGGGGACGGGAGCAGTTCTTC. It yields the protein CASSLGTGGREQFF.

About this clonotype: Given the absence of the conserved phenylalanine or tryptophan at the CDR3 end, a read error is likely. The DNA is omitted, as the CDR3 cannot be located on it reliably, and the CDR3 follows TCRdb's listing. The genes are TRBV1 and TRBJ2-7. TRBV1 is termed a pseudogene. A total of 12 residues make up the CDR3, ends included. This CDR3 reads CTSTPDYLRAVL.

The V and J genes are TRBV5-1 and TRBJ2-3; TRBD2 aligns across 10 bases. This CDR3 region has 16 residues. J lost 5 bases, V lost 2 bases, and 8 bases had no gene match. CDR1 is SGHRS, CDR2 YFSETQ, per germline. CDR3 in amino acids: CASSLMEASGGDTQYF. Here the CDR3 DNA reads TGCGCCAGCAGCTTAATGGAGGCTAGCGGGGGAGATACGCAGTATTTT.

In its sample, this clonotype was seen a few times. The chain combines TRBV10-3 with TRBJ2-3; tentative D call: TRBD1 (5 bases). The CDR3 loop spans 12 amino acids. Germline V gene sequence: CDR1 ENHRY, CDR2 SYGVKD. V lost 3 bases to trimming and J lost 7 bases, with 8 bases between them. The chain's CDR3 is CAISEAGNTQYF. CDR3 DNA sequence: TGTGCCATCAGTGAAGCAGGGAATACGCAGTATTTT.

This clonotype has more than one count but fewer than ten. The CDR3 sequence is CASTRAGRGIYGYTF. Written as DNA, the CDR3 is TGTGCCAGCACCCGAGCGGGCAGGGGAATCTATGGCTACACCTTC. This chain uses TRBV12-3 or TRBV12-4 with TRBJ1-2; a possible D gene is TRBD1 (6 bases). The CDR3 covers 15 residues. V dropped 7 bases and J dropped 4 bases, with 19 bases sitting between them.

This sequence joins TRBV11-2 and TRBJ2-7, with TRBD2 matching 9 bases. Trimming cost V 1 base and J 6 bases; bases outside gene matches: 16. This CDR3 is 18 amino acids long. The germline CDR1 and CDR2 sequences are SGHAT and FQNNGV. The CDR3: CASSLVPGLAAVYGEQYF. In nucleotides, the CDR3 is TGTGCCAGCAGCTTAGTCCCGGGACTAGCAGCGGTCTACGGCGAGCAGTACTTC.

This clonotype was detected a few times. This rearrangement joins TRBV11-2 to TRBJ1-2, with D maybe TRBD1 (6 bases). The germline V and J ends were trimmed by 5 bases and 12 bases, with 25 bases remaining between them. Germline CDR1 reads SGHAT; CDR2 reads FQNNGV. This CDR3 has 15 amino acids. CDR3 coding DNA: TGTGCCAGCAGCACGCACTCCGGGACACCGTATGGGGACACCTTC. Its protein product is CASSTHSGTPYGDTF.

This rearrangement joins TRBV20-1 to TRBJ2-6, with 8 positions matching TRBD1. CDR1 and CDR2 (germline): DFQATT, SNEGSKA (reference sequence). This CDR3 region has 17 residues. Trimming cost V 5 bases and J 2 bases; bases outside gene matches: 11. CDR3: CSAGLTGVRPGANVLTF. Here the CDR3 DNA reads TGCAGTGCTGGGCTGACAGGGGTCCGCCCTGGGGCCAACGTCCTGACTTTC.